These 6 T cell receptor beta chains were all obtained from the same sample, sequenced in a study of blood T cell repertoires in COVID-19. TCRdb's table, derived via immunoSEQ multiplex PCR, lists solely in-frame clones and lacks some. The data contain roughly 100,000 clones, around 93% of them seen just once; the ten biggest clones take up around a sixth. Sequencing input: peripheral blood. These receptors came from a man between 45 and 60 years old with acute or convalescent COVID-19.

The genes are TRBV12-3 or TRBV12-4 and TRBJ1-3; TRBD1 matches 7 bases. This CDR3 has 13 residues. J was trimmed by 5 bases and V by 7 bases; bases with no gene match: 5. CDR3 nucleotides: TGTGCCAGCAACCAGGGGGGTAGAAACACCATATATTTT. Translation gives CASNQGGRNTIYF.

The CDR3 protein is CASSLTSGGPEEQYF. The CDR3 DNA reads as TGTGCCAGCAGCCTGACTAGCGGGGGACCGGAAGAGCAGTACTTC. This chain joins TRBV6-5 and TRBJ2-7, with TRBD2 identical over 12 bases. CDR1 and CDR2 (germline): MNHEY, SVGAGI. The CDR3 consists of 15 residues. V gave up 6 bases and J gave up 7 bases; unmatched junction bases: 10.

The chain employs TRBV5-4 and TRBJ1-1; D is perhaps TRBD1 (6 bases). From germline, CDR1 is SGHNT and CDR2 YYREEE (reference sequence). Trimming stripped 7 bases from V and 0 bases from J, with 16 bases between. The CDR3 extends over 15 amino acids. CDR3 DNA: TGTGCCAGCGAAGGGGGGGACACCTTGAACACTGAAGCTTTCTTT. This sequence encodes CASEGGDTLNTEAFF. The entire variable domain, with the rest obtained from reference TRBV5-4 and TRBJ1-1, is as follows: ETGVTQSPTHLIKTRGQQVTLRCSSQSGHNTVSWYQQALGQGPQFIFQYYREEENGRGNFPPRFSGLQFPNYSSELNVNALELDDSALYLCASEGGDTLNTEAFFGQGTRLTVV.

This clone was seen just once. The V call is TRBV18, the J call TRBJ1-5; 8 positions agree with TRBD1. V lost 6 bases and J lost 7; bases outside the gene matches: 8. The CDR3 totals 14 residues. The germline V gene encodes CDR1 KGHSH and CDR2 LQKENI. Here the CDR3 reads CASSEQGATQPQHF. DNA for the CDR3: TGTGCCAGCTCCGAGCAGGGGGCAACACAGCCCCAGCATTTT.

The chain uses TRBV19 and TRBJ1-5; a possible D gene is TRBD1 (6 bases). Trimming pared 3 bases from V and 6 bases from J, leaving 12 bases between. Germline CDR1 is LNHDA and CDR2 is SQIVND (reference sequence). The CDR3 covers 14 residues. CDR3 DNA sequence: TGTGCCAGTAGTATTGGGCAGGGGACTCAGCCCCAGCATTTT. Translated, it gives CASSIGQGTQPQHF.

The chain links TRBV28 to TRBJ1-1; TRBD1 is a possible D gene (5 bases). CDR3 size: 14 residues. Germline lookup yields CDR1 MDHEN and CDR2 SYDVKM. Deletions cut 4 bases from V and 6 bases from J, with 15 bases between. CDR3 in DNA: TGTGCCAGCAGTTCCGGGGGTAGGTTAGCTGAAGCTTTCTTT. Translating it yields CASSSGGRLAEAFF.